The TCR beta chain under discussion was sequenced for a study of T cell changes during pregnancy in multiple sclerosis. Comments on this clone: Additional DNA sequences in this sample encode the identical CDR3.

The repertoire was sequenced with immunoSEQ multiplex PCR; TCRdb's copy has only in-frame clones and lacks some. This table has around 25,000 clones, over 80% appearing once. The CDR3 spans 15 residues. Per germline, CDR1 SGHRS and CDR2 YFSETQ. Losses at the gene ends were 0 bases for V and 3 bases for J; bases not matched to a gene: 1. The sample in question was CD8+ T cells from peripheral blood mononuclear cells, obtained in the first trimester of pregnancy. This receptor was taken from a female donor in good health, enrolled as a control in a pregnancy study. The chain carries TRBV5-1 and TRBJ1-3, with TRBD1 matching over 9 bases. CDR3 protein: CASSLDRGLGNTIYF. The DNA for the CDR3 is TGCGCCAGCAGCTTGGACAGGGGGCTTGGAAACACCATATATTTT.